These 20 T cell receptor beta chains came from one sample sequenced in a study of control samples from healthy donors and cancer patients. The table came from immunoSEQ multiplex PCR; TCRdb's copy has only in-frame clones and leaves some out. Of roughly 150,000 clones listed, over 85% are singletons. The sequencing sample was made of blood. The receptors were sampled from a man aged 50 to 59 in good health.

The chain is built from TRBV12-3 or TRBV12-4 and TRBJ1-4, with D possibly matching TRBD1 (5 bases). Trimming removed 6 bases from V and 6 bases from J, with 8 bases in between. The CDR3 is made up of 12 amino acids. The CDR3 DNA is TGTGCCAGCAGCACAGGACATGAAAAACTGTTTTTT. Its protein is CASSTGHEKLFF.

The V and J genes are TRBV4-2 and TRBJ1-1; 7 nucleotides agree with TRBD1. J gave up 2 bases and V 2 bases, and 11 bases lay outside the gene matches. This CDR3 region has 17 residues. CDR1 and CDR2 from the germline V gene are LGHNA and YNFKEQ. CDR3 nucleotide sequence: TGTGCCAGCAGCCAATTGGAGGGGGCCAACCCTAACACTGAAGCTTTCTTT. This translates into CASSQLEGANPNTEAFF.

This CDR3 reads CASSPTGGVQPQHF. The CDR3 DNA reads TGCGCCAGCAGCCCGACAGGGGGCGTTCAGCCCCAGCATTTT. The chain is built from TRBV5-1 and TRBJ1-5; 10 bases are shared with TRBD1. J was trimmed by 6 bases and V by 4 bases; bases with no gene match: 4. The germline V gene encodes CDR1 SGHRS and CDR2 YFSETQ. CDR3 size: 14 residues.

The CDR3 nucleotides read TGTGCCAGCAGCGCCGCTCCATACGAGCAGTACTTC. Residues: CASSAAPYEQYF. This chain connects TRBV2 to TRBJ2-7; D unclear. Germline V gene data show CDR1 as SNHLY and CDR2 as FYNNEI. V lost 6 bases to trimming and J lost 4 bases, with 10 bases between them. The CDR3 length is 12 residues.

V and J are TRBV4-1 and TRBJ1-5; D is undetermined. The germline V gene encodes CDR1 MGHRA and CDR2 YSYEKL. V lost 2 bases and J 5 bases, leaving 4 bases between the germline ends. The CDR3 covers 12 residues. The CDR3 region has the DNA TGCGCCAGCAGCCAACACGATCAGCCCCAGCATTTT. Translating gives CASSQHDQPQHF.

The V gene is TRBV6-2 or TRBV6-3, the J gene TRBJ1-1; no clear D gene. The CDR3 consists of 17 residues. Germline values: CDR1 MNHEY, CDR2 SVGEGT. The V end was cut by 2 bases, the J end by 1 base, with 17 bases between. The CDR3 nucleotides read TGTGCCAGCAGTTACGGTAGGCTCCGTAGCTCGAACACTGAAGCTTTCTTT. It is translated as CASSYGRLRSSNTEAFF.

The rearrangement joins TRBV5-1 to TRBJ2-1; D unresolved. The CDR3 covers 15 residues. Trimming left V 5 bases short and J 1 base short, with 13 bases between. CDR1 SGHRS and CDR2 YFSETQ come from the germline V gene. CDR3 sequence (DNA): TGCGCCAGCAGGCGTGAGCGCCTATCCTACAATGAGCAGTTCTTC. It yields the protein CASRRERLSYNEQFF.

The V call is TRBV4-1, the J call TRBJ1-5; perhaps TRBD1 as D (5 bases). The CDR3 length is 15 residues. V was pared by 0 bases and J by 5 bases, with 11 bases between. CDR1 MGHRA and CDR2 YSYEKL come from the germline V gene. The CDR3 here is CASSQDTDRYQPQHF. The CDR3, as DNA: TGCGCCAGCAGCCAAGATACCGACAGATATCAGCCCCAGCATTTT.

V is TRBV18 and J is TRBJ2-1; 13 nucleotides agree with TRBD2. V trimming: 0 bases; J trimming: 10 bases; junction bases outside the gene matches: 9. The CDR3 loop spans 17 amino acids. Germline V gene sequence: CDR1 KGHSH, CDR2 LQKENI. The CDR3 is CASSPPGKLAGGLEQFF. DNA for the CDR3: TGTGCCAGCTCACCACCCGGAAAACTAGCGGGAGGGCTAGAGCAGTTCTTC.

This clone was observed a single time. The chain uses TRBV19 and TRBJ2-5, with D unresolved. The V end lost 4 bases, the J end lost 1 base, and 7 bases lay between the germline ends. This CDR3 region has 13 residues. Germline V gene sequence: CDR1 LNHDA, CDR2 SQIVND (reference sequence). The CDR3 DNA reads TGTGCCAGTAGTAGCGGATCCCAAGAGACCCAGTACTTC. It codes for CASSSGSQETQYF.

The gene calls are TRBV18 and TRBJ2-1; D might be TRBD2 (6 bases). The germline V and J ends were trimmed by 5 bases and 6 bases, with 14 bases remaining between them. Germline CDR1 and CDR2: KGHSH and LQKENI. CDR3 length: 14 amino acids. The CDR3: CASSEAGGINEQFF. CDR3 DNA sequence: TGTGCCAGCTCAGAAGCTGGCGGGATCAATGAGCAGTTCTTC.

The gene calls are TRBV6-5 and TRBJ2-7, with D tentatively TRBD2 (6 bases). With 4 bases removed from V and 2 bases from J, the gap between germline ends came to 15 bases. The CDR3 contains 15 residues. Germline V CDR1 and CDR2: MNHEY, SVGAGI. For the CDR3, the DNA is TGTGCCAGCAGTTCTGGGACTTTCAACCCCTACGAGCAGTACTTC. Its protein product is CASSSGTFNPYEQYF.

The J gene is TRBJ2-5, the V gene TRBV5-1; D may be TRBD2 (5 bases). The V gene's germline CDR1 is SGHRS and CDR2 YFSETQ. CDR3 length: 14 residues. V lost 4 bases and J 5 bases, leaving 15 bases between the germline ends. The CDR3 nucleotides read TGCGCCAGCAGCCCCCGGGGTAGCGTCGAGACCCAGTACTTC. Encoded protein: CASSPRGSVETQYF.

This clone was picked up one time. CDR3 residues: CASSSPGLSNEQFF. CDR3 bases: TGTGCCAGCAGCTCCCCGGGACTCTCCAATGAGCAGTTCTTC. The rearrangement joins TRBV21-1 to TRBJ2-1; the table names TRBD2, a call not compared with the DNA. TRBV21-1 is a documented pseudogene. The CDR3 extends over 14 amino acids.

The rearrangement joins TRBV11-3 to TRBJ1-3; TRBD1 agrees at 7 bases. The CDR3 covers 15 residues. Germline values: CDR1 SGHNT, CDR2 YENEEA. J gave up 2 bases and V 1 base, and 2 bases lay outside the gene matches. CDR3 in amino acids: CASSLGGQTGNTIYF. The CDR3 coding sequence is TGTGCCAGCAGCTTAGGGGGACAGACTGGAAACACCATATATTTT. Variable domain in full (rest from reference TRBV11-3 and TRBJ1-3): EAGVVQSPRYKIIEKKQPVAFWCNPISGHNTLYWYLQNLGQGPELLIRYENEEAVDDSQLPKDRFSAERLKGVDSTLKIQPAELGDSAVYLCASSLGGQTGNTIYFGEGSWLTVV.

The chain carries TRBV7-9 and TRBJ2-7; perhaps TRBD2 as D (6 bases). V was trimmed by 5 bases and J by 2 bases, leaving 16 bases between them. The CDR3 extends over 15 amino acids. Germline V gene lookup returns CDR1 SEHNR and CDR2 FQNEAQ (reference sequence). The CDR3: CASSDLGDFTYEQYF. The DNA for the CDR3 is TGTGCCAGCAGCGACTTAGGGGACTTCACCTACGAGCAGTACTTC.

The J gene is TRBJ2-7, the V gene TRBV28; the D is unclear. The CDR3 runs 14 residues. The V end was cut by 6 bases, the J end by 0 bases, with 12 bases between. Germline V lookup: CDR1 MDHEN, CDR2 SYDVKM. The CDR3: CASRWLPSSYEQYF. The CDR3 DNA follows: TGTGCCAGCAGGTGGCTCCCGAGCTCCTACGAGCAGTACTTC.

This clone is a singleton in its sample. DNA for the CDR3: TGTGCCAGCAGTGAAAGGGACTCTAATTCACCCCTCCACTTT. This codes for CASSERDSNSPLHF. The J gene is TRBJ1-6, the V gene TRBV6-1, with D perhaps TRBD1 (5 bases). CDR3 length: 14 amino acids. V was cut by 2 bases and J by 6 bases, with 8 bases left in between. CDR1 is MNHNS and CDR2 is SASEGT in the germline V gene.

The chain carries TRBV18 and TRBJ1-3; D not resolved. V was trimmed by 0 bases and J by 4 bases, leaving 7 bases between them. Germline CDR1 is KGHSH and CDR2 is LQKENI. The CDR3 extends over 14 amino acids. CDR3 DNA: TGTGCCAGCTCACCACCGGCAGAAGGAAACACCATATATTTT. This translates into CASSPPAEGNTIYF.

The chain uses TRBV3-1 (or the pseudogene TRBV3-2) and TRBJ1-2, with D possibly matching TRBD1 (5 bases). This CDR3 has 14 amino acids. Germline V CDR1 and CDR2: LGHDT, YNNKEL (reference sequence). V was cut by 0 bases and J by 8 bases, with 13 bases left in between. In DNA, the CDR3 is TGTGCCAGCAGCCAAGATTCCGGGGGGAGAGGCTACACCTTC. Translating it yields CASSQDSGGRGYTF.